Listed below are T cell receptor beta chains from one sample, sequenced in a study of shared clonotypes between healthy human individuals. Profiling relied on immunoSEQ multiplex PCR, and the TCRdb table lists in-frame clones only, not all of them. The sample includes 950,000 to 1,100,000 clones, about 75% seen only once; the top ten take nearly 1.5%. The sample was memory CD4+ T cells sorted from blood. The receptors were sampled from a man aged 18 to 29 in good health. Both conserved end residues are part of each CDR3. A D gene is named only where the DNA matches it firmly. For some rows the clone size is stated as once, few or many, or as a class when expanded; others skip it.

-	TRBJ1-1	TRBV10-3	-	TGTGCCATCAGTGGGACAGCGGATGGGGCTGAAGCTTTCTTT	CAISGTADGAEAFF
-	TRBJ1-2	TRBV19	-	TGTGCCAGTAGTATTCAGGACAGCTATGGCTACACCTTC	CASSIQDSYGYTF
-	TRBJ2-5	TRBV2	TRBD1	TGTGCCAGCAGTGGACCCCGGGACAGGGAAGAGACCCAGTACTTC	CASSGPRDREETQYF
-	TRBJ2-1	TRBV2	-	TGTGCCAGCGGCTCAGTATATATACGGGCCCGAGGCGATGAGCAGTTCTTC	CASGSVYIRARGDEQFF
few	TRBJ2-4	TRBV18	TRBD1	TGTGCCAGCTCACCATCTACAGGGGGCGACGGCAAAAACATTCAGTACTTC	CASSPSTGGDGKNIQYF
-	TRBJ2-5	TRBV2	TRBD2	TGTGCCAGCAATCAGCGGGGCCAAGAGACCCAGTACTTC	CASNQRGQETQYF
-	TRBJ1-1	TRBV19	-	TGTGCCAGTAGTATCACAGGGCGCCGGGGTGGCACTGAAGCTTTCTTT	CASSITGRRGGTEAFF
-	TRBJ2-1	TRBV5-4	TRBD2	TGTGCCAGCACCATGCGGTCTAGCGGAGTCCGAAATGAGCAGTTCTTC	CASTMRSSGVRNEQFF
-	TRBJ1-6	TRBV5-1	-	TGCGCCAGCAGCTTGGCGAGTAGGGGAGAAAGTTCACCCCTCCACTTT	CASSLASRGESSPLHF
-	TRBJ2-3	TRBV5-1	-	TGCGCCAGCAGCTTGGATGAGGGGGATACGCAGTATTTT	CASSLDEGDTQYF
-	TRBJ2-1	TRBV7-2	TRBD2	TGTGCCAGCAGCTTAACCGGGAGGGACTACAATGAGCAGTTCTTC	CASSLTGRDYNEQFF
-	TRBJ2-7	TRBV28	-	TGTGCCAGCAGTTTAAGCGTGGGCGAGCAGTACTTC	CASSLSVGEQYF
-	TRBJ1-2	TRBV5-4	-	TGTGCCAGCAGCTTGATTAGTCAGGACTATGGCTACACCTTC	CASSLISQDYGYTF
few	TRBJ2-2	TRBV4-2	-	TGTGCCAGCAGCCAAGAAGGGTACGGCGGGGAGCTGTTTTTT	CASSQEGYGGELFF
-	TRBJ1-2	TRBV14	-	TGTGCCAGCAGCCAAAGGAACTATGGCTACACCTTC	CASSQRNYGYTF
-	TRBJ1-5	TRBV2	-	TGTGCCAGCAGTGAATCCCGCCCAGGGCCCCAGCATTTT	CASSESRPGPQHF
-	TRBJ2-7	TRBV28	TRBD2	TGTGCCAGCACCTCCCCCGGACTAGCGGGAAAGTACGAGCAGTACTTC	CASTSPGLAGKYEQYF
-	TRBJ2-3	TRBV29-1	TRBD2	TGCAGCGTCACCGGGACTAGGGGTGGCACAGATACGCAGTATTTT	CSVTGTRGGTDTQYF
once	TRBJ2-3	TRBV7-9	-	TGTGCCAGCAGCCCGGGGGCGGGGATCACAGATACGCAGTATTTT	CASSPGAGITDTQYF
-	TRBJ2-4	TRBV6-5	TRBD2	TGTGCCAGCAGCCCCGGGGGGAAAAACATTCAGTACTTC	CASSPGGKNIQYF
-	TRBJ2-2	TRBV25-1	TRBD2	TGTGCCAGCAGAGCGCGGGGGATCGGCACCGGGGAGCTGTTTTTT	CASRARGIGTGELFF
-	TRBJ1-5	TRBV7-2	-	TGTGCCAGCAGCCCAACAGGTGGCAGCAATCAGCCCCAGCATTTT	CASSPTGGSNQPQHF
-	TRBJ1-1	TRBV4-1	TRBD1	TGCGCCAGCAGCCATCCTGACAGGGGGATCCCTGAAGCTTTCTTT	CASSHPDRGIPEAFF
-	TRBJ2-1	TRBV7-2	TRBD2	TGTGCCAGCAGCTTACGTTCGGGACTAGCCAACAATGAGCAGTTCTTC	CASSLRSGLANNEQFF
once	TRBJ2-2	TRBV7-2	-	TGTGCCAGCAGCTTTTTACTAGAGAACACCGGGGAGCTGTTTTTT	CASSFLLENTGELFF
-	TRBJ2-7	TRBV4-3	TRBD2	TGCGCCAGCAGCCACTTCCCGGGACTAGCGGGAGAGATTAACCCCTACGAGCAGTACTTC	CASSHFPGLAGEINPYEQYF
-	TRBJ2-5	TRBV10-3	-	TGTGCCATCAGTGACGATATCGTCTCACAGGAGACCCAGTACTTC	CAISDDIVSQETQYF
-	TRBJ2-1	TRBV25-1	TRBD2	TGTGCCAGCAGTGAAAGCGGGAGGTGGGGGAATGAGCAGTTCTTC	CASSESGRWGNEQFF